The sequence of this T cell receptor beta chain was determined in a study of T cell changes during pregnancy in multiple sclerosis. The junction had 16 bases not matched to a gene; V was cut back by 5 bases and J by 3 bases. Germline V gene data show CDR1 as MNHEY and CDR2 as SMNVEV (reference sequence). The CDR3 spans 19 residues. This clone showed up just once. TCRdb's copy holds only in-frame clones and misses some; the assay was immunoSEQ multiplex PCR. The sample records about 85,000 clones, just over 90% being singletons. The rearrangement links TRBV27 to TRBJ1-4; TRBD1 aligns across 9 bases. This receptor was identified in a female donor with multiple sclerosis, enrolled in a pregnancy study. Sequences were derived from peripheral blood, sampled in the first trimester of pregnancy. CDR3 region: CASSPGQGISRPPNEKLFF. In DNA form, the CDR3 reads TGTGCCAGCAGTCCCGGACAGGGGATAAGTAGGCCACCTAATGAAAAACTGTTTTTT.